This T cell receptor beta chain was sequenced during a study of blood T cell repertoires in COVID-19. Enrolled during active infection, Seattle patients were then followed longitudinally. Clones were sequenced by immunoSEQ multiplex PCR, and TCRdb holds only the in-frame ones, with some missing. Found here are around 70,000 clones, around 80% of them singletons; the top ten hold roughly 13%. This CDR3 spans 14 amino acids. Germline CDR1 reads MNHNY; CDR2 reads SVGAGI (reference sequence). Trimming took 2 bases from V and 7 from J, leaving 12 bases between them. This clone was observed once. The sample was peripheral blood. The clonotype originates from a man aged 50 or older with COVID-19, enrolled during active disease. The rearrangement joins TRBV6-6 to TRBJ2-1, with D uncertain. The CDR3 sequence: CASSYSDSPNEQFF. CDR3 sequence (DNA): TGTGCCAGCAGTTACAGTGACTCCCCAAATGAGCAGTTCTTC.